This passage covers 19 T cell receptor beta chains from one sample sequenced in a study of control samples from healthy donors and cancer patients. TCRdb's copy holds only in-frame clones and misses some; the assay was immunoSEQ multiplex PCR. In the table there are approximately 100,000 clones, about nine tenths of which are singletons. The source material was blood. The source is a human donor in good health. The donor label of this sample is uncertain.

The chain links TRBV5-6 to TRBJ2-2, with 7 bases aligning to TRBD1. The length of the CDR3 is 17 residues. The V gene end was trimmed by 0 bases and the J gene end by 0 bases; junction bases not matched to a gene: 5. From germline, CDR1 is SGHDT and CDR2 YYEEEE. The CDR3 sequence is CASSLVTGTANTGELFF. The CDR3 DNA is TGTGCCAGCAGCTTGGTAACCGGGACAGCGAACACCGGGGAGCTGTTTTTT.

This clone was seen a single time. This same CDR3 is encoded by further DNA sequences in the sample. The rearrangement uses TRBV19 and TRBJ1-3; D is unclear. The CDR3 sequence is 13 residues long. Germline V lookup: CDR1 LNHDA, CDR2 SQIVND (reference sequence). The ends were cut back, 5 bases at V and 0 bases at J, with 5 bases in the middle. As DNA, the CDR3 is TGTGCCAGTAGTCAGAGCTCTGGAAACACCATATATTTT. Protein product: CASSQSSGNTIYF. Full variable domain (outside the CDR3, taken from reference TRBV19 and TRBJ1-3): DGGITQSPKYLFRKEGQNVTLSCEQNLNHDAMYWYRQDPGQGLRLIYYSQIVNDFQKGDIAEGYSVSREKKESFPLTVTSAQKNPTAFYLCASSQSSGNTIYFGEGSWLTVV.

The chain combines TRBV19 with TRBJ2-6; a possible D gene is TRBD2 (6 bases). CDR1 LNHDA and CDR2 SQIVND come from the germline V gene (reference sequence). This CDR3 contains 14 residues. Trimming removed 4 bases from V and 3 bases from J, with 7 bases in between. The CDR3, as DNA: TGTGCCAGTAGTAGCGGGGATGGGGCCAACGTCCTGACTTTC. Translated: CASSSGDGANVLTF.

The chain employs TRBV29-1 and TRBJ1-6, with a weak D call TRBD1 (5 bases). CDR1 is SQVTM, CDR2 ANQGSEA, per germline. The V end was cut by 4 bases, the J end by 7 bases, with 11 bases between. The CDR3 length is 13 residues. The chain's CDR3 is CSVAQEINSPLHF. The CDR3 region has the DNA TGCAGCGTTGCACAGGAGATAAATTCACCCCTCCACTTT.

V is TRBV6-5 and J is TRBJ1-2, with D possibly being TRBD1 (6 bases). Deletions cut 2 bases from V and 6 bases from J, with 10 bases between. The CDR3 sequence is 13 residues long. The V gene's germline CDR1 is MNHEY and CDR2 SVGAGI. As DNA, the CDR3 is TGTGCCAGCAGTTACCGGGACACCGATGGCTACACCTTC. Translating it yields CASSYRDTDGYTF.

The V call is TRBV2, the J call TRBJ1-5; D is unresolved. The germline CDR1 and CDR2 sequences are SNHLY and FYNNEI. V was clipped by 6 bases and J by 0 bases, with 12 bases between them. This CDR3 comprises 15 residues. The CDR3 region is CASSRTDYSNQPQHF. The DNA for the CDR3 is TGTGCCAGCAGCCGAACAGATTATAGCAATCAGCCCCAGCATTTT.

The chain uses TRBV3-1 (or the pseudogene TRBV3-2) and TRBJ1-5; no firm D call. The CDR3 runs 13 residues. Germline V gene data show CDR1 as LGHDT and CDR2 as YNNKEL (reference sequence). V lost 0 bases and J 8 bases, leaving 8 bases between the germline ends. The CDR3 region has the DNA TGTGCCAGCAGCCAAGAATCTGGGAAGCCCCAGCATTTT. This codes for CASSQESGKPQHF.

The chain is built from TRBV19 and TRBJ2-5, with a tentative D call TRBD2 (6 bases). CDR3 length: 14 residues. CDR1 and CDR2 (germline): LNHDA, SQIVND (reference sequence). Trimming left V 5 bases short and J 5 bases short, with 15 bases between. The CDR3 nucleotides read TGTGCCAGTAGTCCACTAGCTTCGGCTGAGACCCAGTACTTC. Its translation is CASSPLASAETQYF.

The rearrangement uses TRBV18 and TRBJ2-5; D not certain. The CDR3 runs 12 residues. Germline V gene lookup returns CDR1 KGHSH and CDR2 LQKENI. Trimming stripped 1 base from V and 5 bases from J, with 5 bases between. The CDR3 loop is CASSPQGETQYF. The CDR3 DNA follows: TGTGCCAGCTCACCACAAGGCGAGACCCAGTACTTC.

This clone was picked up one time. The CDR3 reads CASSLGQVYEQYV. DNA for the CDR3: TGTGCCAGCAGTCTAGGACAGGTCTACGAGCAGTACGTC. This chain links TRBV2 with TRBJ2-7; 7 bases fit TRBD1. V lost 5 bases to trimming and J lost 3 bases; unmatched junction nucleotides: 4. There are 13 residues in the CDR3. The germline CDR1 and CDR2 sequences are SNHLY and FYNNEI.

In this sample, this clone turned up once. This chain uses TRBV7-9 with TRBJ1-1, with 8 bases aligning to TRBD1. Germline trimming cut 4 bases from V and 4 bases from J; bases unmatched to any gene: 8. The CDR3 has 15 residues. In germline, CDR1 is SEHNR, CDR2 FQNEAQ (reference sequence). The DNA for the CDR3 is TGTGCCAGCAGCTCTGACAGGGGTAAAGGCACTGAAGCTTTCTTT. Protein sequence: CASSSDRGKGTEAFF.

V is TRBV19 and J is TRBJ2-4; 9 bases align to TRBD1. V gave up 5 bases and J gave up 0 bases; unmatched junction bases: 8. The CDR3 loop spans 17 amino acids. CDR1 is LNHDA, CDR2 SQIVND, per germline (reference sequence). Here the CDR3 reads CASSRTGDRLAKNIQYF. The CDR3 nucleotides are TGTGCCAGTAGTCGGACAGGGGATCGATTAGCCAAAAACATTCAGTACTTC.

This clone was detected once. In nucleotides, the CDR3 is TGTGCCAGCAGCTTGGTTGCCGGGCTGCGTGATGGCTACACCTTC. Encoded protein: CASSLVAGLRDGYTF. The rearrangement joins TRBV5-4 to TRBJ1-2; D remains ambiguous. CDR3 size: 15 residues. The V gene's germline CDR1 is SGHNT and CDR2 YYREEE (reference sequence). V was clipped by 0 bases and J by 6 bases, with 15 bases between them.

The J gene is TRBJ2-7, the V gene TRBV18; 7 nucleotides line up with TRBD1. The CDR3 runs 16 residues. V lost 5 bases and J lost 4; bases outside the gene matches: 14. Germline V lookup: CDR1 KGHSH, CDR2 LQKENI. The CDR3 protein is CASSSRGGSAAYEQYF. DNA for the CDR3: TGTGCCAGCTCATCCCGAGGGGGCTCCGCGGCTTACGAGCAGTACTTC.

The chain has TRBV15 and TRBJ1-2; D is ambiguous. Germline values: CDR1 LNHNV, CDR2 YYDKDF (reference sequence). CDR3 length: 12 amino acids. V lost 1 base to trimming and J lost 6 bases, with 6 bases between them. CDR3 nucleotide sequence: TGTGCCACCAGCAGAGTCGGAGATGGCTACACCTTC. Encoded protein: CATSRVGDGYTF.

This chain uses TRBV28 with TRBJ1-1; TRBD1 is a possible D gene (6 bases). The CDR3 contains 15 residues. V dropped 0 bases and J dropped 1 base, with 9 bases sitting between them. CDR1 and CDR2 (germline): MDHEN, SYDVKM. The CDR3 sequence: CASSLWGAGNTEAFF. CDR3 DNA sequence: TGTGCCAGCAGTTTATGGGGGGCCGGGAACACTGAAGCTTTCTTT.

The chain employs TRBV28 and TRBJ1-2; possible D gene TRBD1, 5 bases. The V gene lost 2 bases and the J gene lost 4 bases, with 17 bases spanning the gap. Germline V gene lookup returns CDR1 MDHEN and CDR2 SYDVKM. The CDR3 runs 16 residues. CDR3 loop: CASSLGRVGSGYGYTF. Here the CDR3 DNA reads TGTGCCAGCAGTTTAGGCAGGGTGGGGTCGGGCTATGGCTACACCTTC.

The chain recombines TRBV7-2 with TRBJ1-3, with D unresolved. The germline V and J ends were trimmed by 7 bases and 1 base, with 14 bases remaining between them. In germline, CDR1 is SGHTA, CDR2 FQGNSA. The CDR3 is 15 amino acids. The CDR3 DNA follows: TGTGCCAGCACCCCCACTAGATTGTCTGGAAACACCATATATTTT. It translates to CASTPTRLSGNTIYF.

The V gene is TRBV5-4, the J gene TRBJ2-7; the D gene could be TRBD1 or TRBD2 (5 bases each). V was pared by 5 bases and J by 2 bases, with 20 bases between. Per the germline V gene, CDR1 is SGHNT and CDR2 is YYREEE (reference sequence). The CDR3 runs to 16 residues. CDR3 protein: CASSYDGGTLAYEQYF. CDR3 bases: TGTGCCAGCAGTTACGATGGTGGGACCCTGGCCTACGAGCAGTACTTC. The whole variable domain, filled in from reference TRBV5-4 and TRBJ2-7, reads ETGVTQSPTHLIKTRGQQVTLRCSSQSGHNTVSWYQQALGQGPQFIFQYYREEENGRGNFPPRFSGLQFPNYSSELNVNALELDDSALYLCASSYDGGTLAYEQYFGPGTRLTVT.